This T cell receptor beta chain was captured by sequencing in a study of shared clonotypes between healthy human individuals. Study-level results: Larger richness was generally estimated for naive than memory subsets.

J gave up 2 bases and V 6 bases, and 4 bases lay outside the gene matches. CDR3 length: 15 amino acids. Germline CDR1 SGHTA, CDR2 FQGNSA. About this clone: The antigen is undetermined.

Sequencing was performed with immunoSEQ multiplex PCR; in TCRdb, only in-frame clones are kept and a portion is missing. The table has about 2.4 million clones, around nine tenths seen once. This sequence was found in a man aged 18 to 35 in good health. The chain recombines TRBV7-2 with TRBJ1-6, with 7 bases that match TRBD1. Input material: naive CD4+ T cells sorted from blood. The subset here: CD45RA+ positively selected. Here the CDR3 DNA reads TGTGCCAGCAGGCAGGGGGGACCCTATAATTCACCCCTCCACTTT. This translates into CASRQGGPYNSPLHF.